This TCR beta chain was observed in a study of T cell clonotyping in hematopoietic cell transplantation. V was clipped by 0 bases and J by 8 bases, with 14 bases between them. CDR1 and CDR2 (germline): SGHDT, YYEEEE. The CDR3 is made up of 14 amino acids. Only a few counts were recorded for this clone. The table came from immunoSEQ multiplex PCR; TCRdb's copy has only in-frame clones and leaves some out. The sample consists of about 5,100 clones, about 33% of them appearing once. The sample's time point: recipient sample about 28 days before transplant, after cytoreduction. The receptor's source is a man in his fifties with myelofibrosis. Some clones in this sample may be carry-over from other donors' samples. This chain links TRBV5-6 with TRBJ1-2; D unclear. Sequenced material: peripheral blood mononuclear cells, taken before stem cell transplant. The CDR3 protein is CASSLVASPRGYTF. Written as DNA, the CDR3 is TGTGCCAGCAGCTTGGTAGCTTCCCCAAGGGGCTACACCTTC.